The 24 T cell receptor beta chains listed next were all sequenced from one sample in a study of immune evolution from preneoplasia to lung adenocarcinoma. Generated by immunoSEQ multiplex PCR, the TCRdb table keeps only in-frame clones and is missing some. The repertoire consists of thousands of clones, with over 75% occurring once and the leading ten covering about 26%. The sample consisted of FFPE normal lung tissue adjacent to the tumor. The receptors derive from a person aged 55 to 75 with lung adenocarcinoma.

This clone came up a few times. The gene calls are TRBV14 and TRBJ2-3; TRBD2 aligns across 8 bases. Per the germline V gene, CDR1 is SGHDN and CDR2 is FVKESK. The CDR3 length is 17 residues. The junction had 7 bases not matched to a gene; V was cut back by 0 bases and J by 2 bases. CDR3 sequence: CASSQDPAGVSTDTQYF. The CDR3 DNA sequence: TGTGCCAGCAGCCAAGACCCAGCGGGAGTCTCCACAGATACGCAGTATTTT. The full variable domain, in which reference TRBV14 and TRBJ2-3 provide the parts outside the CDR3, is EAGVTQFPSHSVIEKGQTVTLRCDPISGHDNLYWYRRVMGKEIKFLLHFVKESKQDESGMPNNRFLAERTGGTYSTLKVQPAELEDSGVYFCASSQDPAGVSTDTQYFGPGTRLTVL.

This sequence joins TRBV5-6 and TRBJ1-1; the D is unclear. The germline V gene has CDR1 SGHDT and CDR2 YYEEEE. The CDR3 spans 15 residues. Trimming pared 0 bases from V and 0 bases from J, leaving 9 bases between. The CDR3 region has the DNA TGTGCCAGCAGCTTGGTAGGCAAATTGAACACTGAAGCTTTCTTT. Residues: CASSLVGKLNTEAFF.

This chain joins TRBV30 and TRBJ1-5; possible D gene TRBD1, 5 bases. The CDR3 is made up of 16 amino acids. Between the trimmed V and J ends, which lost 2 bases and 1 base, there was a span of 15 bases. Germline CDR1 is GTSNPN and CDR2 is SVGIG (reference sequence). CDR3 residues: CAWSPEQEVSNQPQHF. CDR3 DNA sequence: TGTGCCTGGAGTCCGGAACAGGAGGTGAGCAATCAGCCCCAGCATTTT.

J is TRBJ1-3 and V is TRBV29-1; D may be TRBD1 (6 bases). CDR1 SQVTM and CDR2 ANQGSEA come from the germline V gene. The length of the CDR3 is 16 residues. Trimming took 7 bases from V and 3 from J, leaving 22 bases between them. CDR3 in DNA: TGCAGCGCCACTCAGGGACATACCTTCGTTGGAAACACCATATATTTT. This encodes CSATQGHTFVGNTIYF. Variable domain in full (rest from reference TRBV29-1 and TRBJ1-3): SAVISQKPSRDICQRGTSLTIQCQVDSQVTMMFWYRQQPGQSLTLIATANQGSEATYESGFVIDKFPISRPNLTFSTLTVSNMSPEDSSIYLCSATQGHTFVGNTIYFGEGSWLTVV.

The chain employs TRBV9 and TRBJ2-3; 7 nucleotides align to TRBD1. The CDR3 runs to 17 residues. The junction had 8 bases not matched to a gene; V was cut back by 0 bases and J by 1 base. Germline-derived CDR1 and CDR2 are SGDLS and YYNGEE. The CDR3 is CASSVGGGRTRTDTQYF. The CDR3 nucleotides are TGTGCCAGCAGCGTAGGAGGGGGCCGCACTCGCACAGATACGCAGTATTTT.

Here the CDR3 reads CSVEGQDEKLFF. The CDR3 region has the DNA TGCAGCGTTGAGGGACAGGATGAAAAACTGTTTTTT. The chain couples TRBV29-1 to TRBJ1-4; 8 bases agree with TRBD1. Germline CDR1 and CDR2: SQVTM and ANQGSEA. Trimming removed 3 bases from V and 6 bases from J; junction bases left unmatched: 0. This CDR3 is built from 12 residues.

The rearrangement joins TRBV7-9 to TRBJ1-1, with D possibly TRBD1 on 5 matching bases. The V gene lost 1 base and the J gene lost 7 bases, with 10 bases spanning the gap. Germline CDR1 and CDR2: SEHNR and FQNEAQ (reference sequence). The CDR3 is 13 amino acids. This CDR3 is CASSLGWDGEAFF. CDR3 bases: TGTGCCAGCAGCTTAGGGTGGGACGGTGAAGCTTTCTTT.

The V and J genes are TRBV2 and TRBJ2-3; 9 nucleotides match TRBD1. Germline V gives CDR1 SNHLY, CDR2 FYNNEI. V shed 6 bases, J shed 0 bases, and the junction held 1 base outside the gene matches. The CDR3 totals 14 residues. The CDR3 DNA reads as TGTGCCAGCAGACAGGGGGCAAGCACAGATACGCAGTATTTT. It is translated as CASRQGASTDTQYF.

CDR3 sequence (DNA): TGTGCCAGCGGCTTCATGGAACGAGAGACCCAGTACTTC. It is translated as CASGFMERETQYF. V is TRBV28 and J is TRBJ2-5; D is unclear. Trimming took off 8 bases at V and 4 bases at J, with 14 bases between the two ends. The CDR3 is 13 amino acids. Per germline, CDR1 MDHEN and CDR2 SYDVKM.

J is TRBJ1-4 and V is TRBV10-3; no definite D call. The CDR3 extends over 15 amino acids. Germline CDR1 reads ENHRY; CDR2 reads SYGVKD. V lost 4 bases and J 2 bases, leaving 11 bases between the germline ends. CDR3 bases: TGTGCCATCAGTGCCGGCCCGGGGACTAATGAAAAACTGTTTTTT. Its protein is CAISAGPGTNEKLFF.

This chain joins TRBV7-9 and TRBJ1-2, with D hard to call. Germline V gene sequence: CDR1 SEHNR, CDR2 FQNEAQ (reference sequence). Trimming removed 4 bases from V and 2 bases from J, with 11 bases in between. This CDR3 comprises 14 residues. Written as DNA, the CDR3 is TGTGCCAGCAGCTCTGGAGCAGGAAACTATGGCTACACCTTC. Encoded protein: CASSSGAGNYGYTF.

With respect to this clone: One end of the junction fails to match germline, which may point to a read error. This rearrangement joins TRBV7-7 to TRBJ2-7; D is perhaps TRBD2 (6 bases). The CDR3 runs 15 residues. Germline V gene data show CDR1 as SSHAT and CDR2 as FNYEAQ (reference sequence). CDR3 in amino acids: CASSPSDVSGSEQYF. The DNA of the CDR3 is TGTGCTAGCAGCCCTAGCGATGTTTCGGGGTCCGAGCAGTACTTC. Filled out from reference TRBV7-7 and TRBJ2-7, the complete variable domain reads GAGVSQSPRYKVTKRGQDVTLRCDPISSHATLYWYQQALGQGPEFLTYFNYEAQPDKSGLPSDRFSAERPEGSISTLTIQRTEQRDSAMYRCASSPSDVSGSEQYFGPGTRLTVT.

The rearrangement joins TRBV30 to TRBJ2-2; 13 bases match TRBD2. In germline, CDR1 is GTSNPN, CDR2 SVGIG (reference sequence). CDR3 length: 16 residues. V lost 7 bases to trimming and J lost 2 bases; unmatched junction nucleotides: 7. The DNA of the CDR3 is TGTGCCTCCACTAGCGGGAGGGCCCTAAACACCGGGGAGCTGTTTTTT. Translated: CASTSGRALNTGELFF.

This chain connects TRBV11-2 to TRBJ1-4; perhaps TRBD1 as D (5 bases). Germline CDR1 and CDR2: SGHAT and FQNNGV. CDR3 length equals 14 residues. Trimming cost V 5 bases and J 8 bases, with 15 bases left between them. The CDR3 bases are TGTGCCAGCAGCCCAAACGAGGGGTCCGAAAAACTGTTTTTT. Translated: CASSPNEGSEKLFF.

The chain carries TRBV9 and TRBJ2-3; no definite D call. The CDR3 is 15 amino acids. Looked up from germline, CDR1 is SGDLS and CDR2 is YYNGEE. Trimming left V 4 bases short and J 6 bases short, with 18 bases between. The CDR3 loop is CASSFSPMGKDTQYF. The DNA for the CDR3 is TGTGCCAGCAGCTTCTCCCCGATGGGGAAGGATACGCAGTATTTT.

The CDR3 here is CASSASEPLTDTQYF. CDR3 DNA sequence: TGTGCCAGCAGTGCCTCTGAGCCGCTCACAGATACGCAGTATTTT. V gene TRBV2 combines with J gene TRBJ2-3; D is ambiguous. The length of the CDR3 is 15 residues. V was pared by 4 bases and J by 2 bases, with 13 bases between. CDR1 and CDR2 (germline): SNHLY, FYNNEI.

The chain employs TRBV18 and TRBJ1-4; maybe TRBD1 (5 bases). Trimming took 4 bases from V and 7 from J, leaving 16 bases between them. This CDR3 has 15 residues. Looked up from germline, CDR1 is KGHSH and CDR2 is LQKENI. The CDR3 is CASSRSSGSGEKLFF. In nucleotides, the CDR3 is TGTGCCAGCTCACGTTCCTCAGGGAGCGGTGAAAAACTGTTTTTT.

V and J are TRBV10-2 and TRBJ1-3; 7 bases fit TRBD1. The V and J ends lost 8 bases and 0 bases, in that order; junction bases with no gene match: 4. The germline CDR1 and CDR2 sequences are WSHSY and SAAADI. This CDR3 has 14 residues. CDR3 loop: CASRQGFSGNTIYF. Written as DNA, the CDR3 is TGCGCCAGCCGACAGGGCTTCTCTGGAAACACCATATATTTT.

V gene TRBV5-1 combines with J gene TRBJ2-2, with 12 bases aligning to TRBD1. The CDR3 contains 17 residues. The J segment lost 3 bases and the V segment lost 4 bases, leaving 7 bases of the junction unmatched. CDR1 is SGHRS, CDR2 YFSETQ, per germline. The CDR3 DNA reads as TGCGCCAGCAGCCCACAAGGGACAGGGGGCGACACCGGGGAGCTGTTTTTT. This codes for CASSPQGTGGDTGELFF.

The chain employs TRBV7-2 and TRBJ2-1; 12 nucleotides align to TRBD2. The CDR3 totals 14 residues. V shed 5 bases, J shed 10 bases, and the junction held 6 bases outside the gene matches. The germline gives CDR1 SGHTA, CDR2 FQGNSA. The CDR3 coding sequence is TGTGCCAGCAGCACCGGACTAGCGGGACAGGAGCAGTTCTTC. Residues: CASSTGLAGQEQFF.

The chain carries TRBV30 and TRBJ1-2, with TRBD1 identical over 9 bases. CDR1 GTSNPN and CDR2 SVGIG come from the germline V gene (reference sequence). The CDR3 loop spans 14 amino acids. The trim removed 4 bases at V and 3 bases at J, leaving 6 bases unmatched. The CDR3 nucleotides are TGTGCCTGGACCACAGGGACAGGGCACTATGGCTACACCTTC. This codes for CAWTTGTGHYGYTF.

The chain employs TRBV30 and TRBJ2-3, with D possibly being TRBD1 (5 bases). The germline CDR1 and CDR2 sequences are GTSNPN and SVGIG (reference sequence). Trimming left V 5 bases short and J 3 bases short, with 15 bases between. The CDR3 spans 14 residues. The DNA of the CDR3 is TGTGCCTGGGTCCCACAGGTCAGGACAGATACGCAGTATTTT. Its protein is CAWVPQVRTDTQYF.

For the CDR3, the DNA is TGTGCCACCAGCAGCCCGACAGTAGTTGGCTACACCTTC. It is translated as CATSSPTVVGYTF. The chain links TRBV15 to TRBJ1-2; D is perhaps TRBD1 (5 bases). Trimming took 3 bases from V and 7 from J, leaving 12 bases between them. Germline CDR1 LNHNV, CDR2 YYDKDF (reference sequence). The CDR3 totals 13 residues. The full variable domain, its missing parts supplied by reference TRBV15 and TRBJ1-2, is DAMVIQNPRYQVTQFGKPVTLSCSQTLNHNVMYWYQQKSSQAPKLLFHYYDKDFNNEADTPDNFQSRRPNTSFCFLDIRSPGLGDTAMYLCATSSPTVVGYTFGSGTRLTVV.

This chain joins TRBV18 and TRBJ2-7; weak D call: TRBD2 (5 bases). V lost 2 bases to trimming and J lost 6 bases, with 17 bases between them. The germline gives CDR1 KGHSH, CDR2 LQKENI. The CDR3 covers 15 residues. For the CDR3, the DNA is TGTGCCAGCTCACCATCCGGGCAGACCACTAGCGAGCAGTACTTC. This sequence encodes CASSPSGQTTSEQYF.